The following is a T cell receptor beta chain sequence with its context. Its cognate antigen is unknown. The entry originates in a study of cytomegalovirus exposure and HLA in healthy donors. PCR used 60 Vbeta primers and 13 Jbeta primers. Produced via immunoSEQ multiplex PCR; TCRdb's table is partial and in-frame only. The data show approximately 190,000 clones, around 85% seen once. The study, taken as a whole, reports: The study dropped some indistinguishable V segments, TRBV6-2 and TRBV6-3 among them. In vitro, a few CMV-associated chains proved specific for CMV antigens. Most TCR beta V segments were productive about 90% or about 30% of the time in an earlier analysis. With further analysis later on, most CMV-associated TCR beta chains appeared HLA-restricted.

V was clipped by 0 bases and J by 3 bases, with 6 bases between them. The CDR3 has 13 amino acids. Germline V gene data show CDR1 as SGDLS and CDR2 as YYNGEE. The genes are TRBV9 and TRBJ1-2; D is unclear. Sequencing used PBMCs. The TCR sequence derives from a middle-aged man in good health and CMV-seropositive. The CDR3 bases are TGTGCCAGCAGCGTAGCCACAGACTATGGCTACACCTTC. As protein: CASSVATDYGYTF.